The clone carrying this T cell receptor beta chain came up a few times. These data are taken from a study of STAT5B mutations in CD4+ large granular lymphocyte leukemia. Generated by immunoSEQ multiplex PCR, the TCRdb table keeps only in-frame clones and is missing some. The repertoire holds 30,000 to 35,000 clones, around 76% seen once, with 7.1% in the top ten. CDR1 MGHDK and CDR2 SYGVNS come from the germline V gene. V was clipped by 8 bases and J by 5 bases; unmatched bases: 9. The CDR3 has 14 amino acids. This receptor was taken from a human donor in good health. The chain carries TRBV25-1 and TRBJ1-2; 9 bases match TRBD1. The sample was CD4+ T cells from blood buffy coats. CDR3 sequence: CASGGSGQGYGYTF. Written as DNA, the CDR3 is TGTGCCAGCGGGGGCTCTGGACAGGGGTATGGCTACACCTTC.